Listed below are T cell receptor beta chains from one sample, sequenced in a study of blood T cell repertoires in COVID-19. The table came from immunoSEQ multiplex PCR; TCRdb's copy has only in-frame clones and leaves some out. This repertoire shows 65,000 to 90,000 clones, roughly nine tenths found once; its top ten account for less than 3.5%. The material sequenced was peripheral blood. The origin of the receptors is a woman aged 45-60 years with active or convalescent COVID-19. Both conserved end residues are part of each CDR3. Each record gives: V gene, clone size, J gene, CDR3 protein. Clone size is shown for a subset of rows, as once, few, many or a class of expanded clone.

>TRBV6-2/TRBV6-3|.|TRBJ1-5
CASSQSRSGSQPQHF
>TRBV18|.|TRBJ1-2
CASSEQNARSYTF
>TRBV7-2|.|TRBJ1-3
CASSLSDRGVNTIYF
>TRBV4-3|.|TRBJ1-1
CASSPNLNTEAFF
>TRBV29-1|.|TRBJ1-2
CSSGQGTFGYTF
>TRBV7-2|few|TRBJ1-2
CASSFETTRRYGYTF
>TRBV3-1/TRBV3-2|.|TRBJ1-5
CASSLTGYNQPQHF
>TRBV5-1|few|TRBJ1-1
CASSLSGRDSTAFF
>TRBV14|.|TRBJ2-5
CASSPGLLETQYF
>TRBV5-1|.|TRBJ2-5
CASRRQGVLQETQYF
>TRBV14|.|TRBJ1-2
CASSLGQGNYGYTF
>TRBV5-1|once|TRBJ2-5
CASSLGGAPDRETQYF
>TRBV5-1|.|TRBJ2-5
CASSLGYREETQYF
>TRBV5-6|.|TRBJ1-5
CASSLTGINQPQHF
>TRBV5-1|.|TRBJ1-1
CASSIRQGVGTEAFF
>TRBV5-1|.|TRBJ2-5
CASSFGTGGFQETQYF
>TRBV11-2|once|TRBJ2-7
CASRLQVSGQNYEQYF
>TRBV7-3|.|TRBJ2-1
CASGPDRGLLYNEQFF
>TRBV10-1|.|TRBJ1-4
CASSEPTTTNEKLFF
>TRBV27|.|TRBJ2-3
CASSLGQKSTDTQYF
>TRBV10-1|.|TRBJ2-7
CASRGQVIHEQYF
>TRBV27|.|TRBJ1-4
CASSLDRDRLEKLFF
>TRBV6-2/TRBV6-3|.|TRBJ1-2
CASSWRGSGYTF
>TRBV10-3|.|TRBJ2-1
CAISETRGGAGEQFF
>TRBV4-2|.|TRBJ1-1
CASSHLLTGANTEAFF
>TRBV30|.|TRBJ1-2
CAWSVIPTANYGYTF
>TRBV21-1|.|TRBJ1-5
CASSTGGAGYQPQHF
>TRBV9|.|TRBJ1-2
CASTRQGGNYGYTF
>TRBV5-1|.|TRBJ1-1
CASSLVAPGDTEAFF
>TRBV2|.|TRBJ2-4
CASSELRLDIQYF
>TRBV6-2/TRBV6-3|.|TRBJ1-1
CASSRDSLNTEAFF
>TRBV6-6|.|TRBJ2-5
CASSYGQGYVEETQYF
>TRBV7-2|.|TRBJ2-7
CASSFGTLYEQYF
>TRBV12-5|.|TRBJ2-3
CASGTGQSRYF
>TRBV6-5|.|TRBJ1-2
CASSYSPGASYYGYTF
>TRBV6-2/TRBV6-3|.|TRBJ2-1
CASSYGTSGGNEQFF
>TRBV6-6|.|TRBJ2-3
CASSYMGAGADTQYF
>TRBV6-5|.|TRBJ2-3
CASSNAGSDTQYF
>TRBV29-1|.|TRBJ2-2
CSGSFPGGVDTGELFF
>TRBV18|.|TRBJ2-1
CASSPGWATPYNEQFF
>TRBV19|.|TRBJ1-2
CASSIAAGGNYGYTF
>TRBV7-3|.|TRBJ2-2
CASSLGPAGANTGELFF
>TRBV15|.|TRBJ1-1
CATSRDPGVEAFF
>TRBV19|.|TRBJ1-2
CASSNQGAYGYTF
>TRBV15|.|TRBJ1-2
CATSTIGSPYGYTF
>TRBV7-9|.|TRBJ2-7
CASSLTPGGQYF
>TRBV7-6|.|TRBJ2-7
CASSLARDARRGEQYF
>TRBV20-1|.|TRBJ1-1
CSASPSGARTEAFF
>TRBV9|.|TRBJ1-4
CASSVGSTNEKLFF
>TRBV18|.|TRBJ1-2
CASSTGQGADYGYTF
>TRBV5-1|.|TRBJ1-1
CASSQTSDLAEAFF
>TRBV10-3|.|TRBJ1-1
CAISGGASAFF
>TRBV4-2|.|TRBJ1-6
CASSQDLTGGRVSYNSPLHF
>TRBV5-1|.|TRBJ1-2
CASSLGGQGKRYGYTF
>TRBV6-2/TRBV6-3|.|TRBJ2-1
CASSYLSGGAYNEQFF
>TRBV19|.|TRBJ2-2
CASSLGTNTGELFF
>TRBV3-1/TRBV3-2|.|TRBJ1-1
CASSDRESTEAFF
>TRBV6-2/TRBV6-3|.|TRBJ2-2
CASSYARIANTGELFF
>TRBV7-2|.|TRBJ2-4
CASSLGPTTSKNIQYF
>TRBV19|.|TRBJ1-2
CASSGRQGGYGYTF